One and the same sample provided the 9 T cell receptor beta chains below, sequenced in a study of blood T cell repertoires in COVID-19. The method was immunoSEQ multiplex PCR; TCRdb's version includes in-frame clones alone and lacks a portion of them. In the table there are approximately 280,000 clones, about 85% of which are singletons. The source material was PBMCs or T cells enriched from blood (not recorded which). These receptors were taken from a woman between 50 and 59 years old who had recovered from COVID-19.

The rearrangement links TRBV24-1 to TRBJ1-5; 7 bases are shared with TRBD1. V dropped 3 bases and J dropped 4; count of bases not matched to a gene: 5. The CDR3 is made up of 15 amino acids. Germline lookup yields CDR1 KGHDR and CDR2 SFDVKD. The CDR3: CATSDKQGRNQPQHF. The CDR3 DNA sequence: TGTGCCACCAGTGATAAACAGGGGAGGAATCAGCCCCAGCATTTT.

The V and J genes are TRBV12-3 or TRBV12-4 and TRBJ1-4; the D is unclear. The CDR3 consists of 13 residues. Between the trimmed V and J ends, which lost 6 bases and 5 bases, there was a span of 10 bases. The CDR3 reads CASRESGNEKLFF. The CDR3 DNA follows: TGTGCCAGCAGAGAGTCCGGGAATGAAAAACTGTTTTTT.

This clone was seen once. The V call is TRBV7-9, the J call TRBJ1-5, with 7 bases lining up with TRBD1. The CDR3 runs 14 residues. After removal of 1 base from V and 7 bases from J, the junction contained 4 bases not matched to a gene. The V gene's germline CDR1 is SEHNR and CDR2 FQNEAQ (reference sequence). This CDR3 is CASSLGTGIQPQHF. CDR3 coding DNA: TGTGCCAGCAGCTTAGGGACAGGAATCCAGCCCCAGCATTTT.

The chain is built from TRBV3-1 (or the pseudogene TRBV3-2) and TRBJ2-6; the match to TRBD2 covers 11 bases. CDR3 size: 19 residues. CDR1 and CDR2 (germline): LGHDT, YNNKEL (reference sequence). Losses at the gene ends were 3 bases for V and 3 bases for J; bases not matched to a gene: 10. The CDR3 reads CASSQEIAGGPFGANVLTF. The CDR3 nucleotides are TGTGCCAGCAGCCAGGAGATAGCGGGAGGGCCCTTTGGGGCCAACGTCCTGACTTTC.

The chain links TRBV14 to TRBJ1-2, with D perhaps matching TRBD1 (5 bases). Germline lookup yields CDR1 SGHDN and CDR2 FVKESK. Trimming took off 5 bases at V and 3 bases at J, with 10 bases between the two ends. The CDR3 totals 13 residues. The CDR3 region has the DNA TGTGCCAGCAGCTACTCCAGGGACTATGGCTACACCTTC. Translated: CASSYSRDYGYTF. The full variable domain, its missing parts supplied by reference TRBV14 and TRBJ1-2, is EAGVTQFPSHSVIEKGQTVTLRCDPISGHDNLYWYRRVMGKEIKFLLHFVKESKQDESGMPNNRFLAERTGGTYSTLKVQPAELEDSGVYFCASSYSRDYGYTFGSGTRLTVV.

The CDR3 nucleotides read TGTGCCAGCAGCTTAGCAGGGGAGAACACCGGGGAGCTGTTTTTT. Translated: CASSLAGENTGELFF. The V and J genes are TRBV7-9 and TRBJ2-2; D may be TRBD1 (5 bases). Trimming cost V 0 bases and J 1 base, with 6 bases left between them. CDR3 length: 15 residues. Germline V lookup: CDR1 SEHNR, CDR2 FQNEAQ (reference sequence).

The chain links TRBV28 to TRBJ2-3; 8 bases align to TRBD1. The CDR3 contains 16 residues. Germline V CDR1 and CDR2: MDHEN, SYDVKM. The V gene end was trimmed by 3 bases and the J gene end by 2 bases; junction bases not matched to a gene: 7. The CDR3 sequence: CASSFSGRGHTDTQYF. CDR3 in DNA: TGTGCCAGCAGTTTCAGCGGCAGGGGGCACACAGATACGCAGTATTTT.

A few counts support this clone. This rearrangement joins TRBV28 to TRBJ1-5; D gene ambiguous. CDR3 length: 13 amino acids. The V and J ends lost 5 bases and 8 bases respectively, with 13 bases between them. The germline V gene encodes CDR1 MDHEN and CDR2 SYDVKM. CDR3 bases: TGTGCCAGCAGTCGTGAGAGGCTTGAGCCCCAGCATTTT. It specifies CASSRERLEPQHF.

The V and J genes are TRBV24-1 and TRBJ1-2; D not resolved. The V and J ends lost 5 bases and 5 bases respectively, with 17 bases between them. CDR1 is KGHDR and CDR2 is SFDVKD in the germline V gene. The CDR3 covers 15 residues. The CDR3 sequence: CATSARRPPRYGYTF. CDR3 in DNA: TGTGCCACCAGTGCCCGAAGGCCCCCGAGGTATGGCTACACCTTC.